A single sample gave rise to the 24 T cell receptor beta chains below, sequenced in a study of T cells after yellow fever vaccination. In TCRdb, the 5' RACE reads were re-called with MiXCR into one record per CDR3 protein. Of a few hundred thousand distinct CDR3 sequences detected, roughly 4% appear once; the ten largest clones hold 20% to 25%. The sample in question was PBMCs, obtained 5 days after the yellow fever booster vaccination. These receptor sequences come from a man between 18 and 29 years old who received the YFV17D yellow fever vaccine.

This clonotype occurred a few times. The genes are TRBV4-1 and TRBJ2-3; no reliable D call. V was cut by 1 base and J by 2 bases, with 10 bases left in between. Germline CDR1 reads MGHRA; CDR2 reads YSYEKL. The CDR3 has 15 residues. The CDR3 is CASSQVSSPTDTQYF. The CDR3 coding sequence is TGCGCCAGCAGCCAAGTCTCTAGTCCCACAGATACGCAGTATTTT.

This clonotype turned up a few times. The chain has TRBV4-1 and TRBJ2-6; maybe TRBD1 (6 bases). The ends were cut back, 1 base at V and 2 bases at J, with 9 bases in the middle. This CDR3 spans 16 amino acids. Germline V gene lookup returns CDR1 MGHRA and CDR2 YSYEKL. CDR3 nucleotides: TGCGCCAGCAGCCAAGTAGGGGGAGCTGGGGCCAACGTCCTGACTTTC. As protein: CASSQVGGAGANVLTF.

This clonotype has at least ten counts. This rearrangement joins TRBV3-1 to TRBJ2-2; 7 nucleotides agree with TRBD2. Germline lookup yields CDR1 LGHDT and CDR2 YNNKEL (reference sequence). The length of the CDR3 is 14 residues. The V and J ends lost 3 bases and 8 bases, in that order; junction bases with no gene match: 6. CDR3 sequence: CASSHSEGGGELFF. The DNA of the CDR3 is TGTGCCAGCAGCCATTCGGAGGGAGGGGGGGAGCTGTTTTTT.

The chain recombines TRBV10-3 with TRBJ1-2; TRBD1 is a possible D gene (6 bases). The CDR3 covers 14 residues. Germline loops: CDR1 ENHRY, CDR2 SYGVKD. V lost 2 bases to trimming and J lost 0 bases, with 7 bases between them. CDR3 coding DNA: TGTGCCATCAGTGAGGGACAGTCTAACTATGGCTACACCTTC. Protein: CAISEGQSNYGYTF.

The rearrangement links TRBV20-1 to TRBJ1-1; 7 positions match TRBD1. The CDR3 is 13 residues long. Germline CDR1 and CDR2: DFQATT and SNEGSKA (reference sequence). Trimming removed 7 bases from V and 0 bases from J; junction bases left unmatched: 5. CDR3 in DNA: TGCAGTGACAAAGGGACAGTGAACACTGAAGCTTTCTTT. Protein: CSDKGTVNTEAFF.

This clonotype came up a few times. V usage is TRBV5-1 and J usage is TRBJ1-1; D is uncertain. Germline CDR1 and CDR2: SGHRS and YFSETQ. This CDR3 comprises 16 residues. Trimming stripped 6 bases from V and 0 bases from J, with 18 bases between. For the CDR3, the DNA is TGCGCCAGCACCTTCCACCCGGAAACAGTGAACACTGAAGCTTTCTTT. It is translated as CASTFHPETVNTEAFF.

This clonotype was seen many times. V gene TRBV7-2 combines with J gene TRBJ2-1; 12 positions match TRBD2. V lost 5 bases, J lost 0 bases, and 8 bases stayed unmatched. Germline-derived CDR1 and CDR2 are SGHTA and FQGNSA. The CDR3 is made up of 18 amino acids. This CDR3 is CASSPRLAGGFSYNEQFF. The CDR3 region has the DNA TGTGCCAGCAGCCCACGGCTAGCGGGGGGGTTCTCCTACAATGAGCAGTTCTTC.

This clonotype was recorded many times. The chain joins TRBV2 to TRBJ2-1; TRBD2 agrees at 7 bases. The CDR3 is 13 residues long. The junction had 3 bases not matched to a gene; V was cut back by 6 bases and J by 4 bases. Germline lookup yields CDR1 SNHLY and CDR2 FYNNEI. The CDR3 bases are TGTGCCAGCAGGCTAGCGGCTTACAATGAGCAGTTCTTC. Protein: CASRLAAYNEQFF.

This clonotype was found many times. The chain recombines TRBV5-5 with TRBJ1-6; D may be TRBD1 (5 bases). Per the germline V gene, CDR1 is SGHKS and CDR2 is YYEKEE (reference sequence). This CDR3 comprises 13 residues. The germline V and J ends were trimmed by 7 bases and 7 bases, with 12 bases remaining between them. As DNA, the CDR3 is TGTGCCAGCGGGCAGGGAGTAAATTCACCCCTCCACTTT. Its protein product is CASGQGVNSPLHF.

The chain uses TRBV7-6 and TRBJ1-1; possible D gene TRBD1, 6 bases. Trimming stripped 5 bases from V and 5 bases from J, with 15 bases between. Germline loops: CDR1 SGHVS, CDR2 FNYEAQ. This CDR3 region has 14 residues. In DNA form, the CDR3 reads TGTGCCAGCAGCAAACGGGACACGGGGACTGAAGCTTTCTTT. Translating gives CASSKRDTGTEAFF.

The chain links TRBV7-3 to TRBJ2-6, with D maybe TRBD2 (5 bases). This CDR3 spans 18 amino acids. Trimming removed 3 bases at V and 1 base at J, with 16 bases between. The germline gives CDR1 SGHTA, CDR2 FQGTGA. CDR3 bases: TGTGCCAGCAGCTTTGGTCCCGGACTGCCGTCTGGGGCCAACGTCCTGACTTTC. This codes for CASSFGPGLPSGANVLTF.

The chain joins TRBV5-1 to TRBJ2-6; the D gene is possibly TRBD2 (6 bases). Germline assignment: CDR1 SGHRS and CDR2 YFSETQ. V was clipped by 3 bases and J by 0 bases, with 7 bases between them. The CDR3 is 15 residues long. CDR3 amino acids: CASSWGGSGANVLTF. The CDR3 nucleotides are TGCGCCAGCAGCTGGGGAGGCTCTGGGGCCAACGTCCTGACTTTC.

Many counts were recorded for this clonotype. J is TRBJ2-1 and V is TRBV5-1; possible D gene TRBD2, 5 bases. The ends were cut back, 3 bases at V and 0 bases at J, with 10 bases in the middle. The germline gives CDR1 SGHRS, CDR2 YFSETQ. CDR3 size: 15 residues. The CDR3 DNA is TGCGCCAGCAGCTCCTACGACTACTCCTACAATGAGCAGTTCTTC. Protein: CASSSYDYSYNEQFF.

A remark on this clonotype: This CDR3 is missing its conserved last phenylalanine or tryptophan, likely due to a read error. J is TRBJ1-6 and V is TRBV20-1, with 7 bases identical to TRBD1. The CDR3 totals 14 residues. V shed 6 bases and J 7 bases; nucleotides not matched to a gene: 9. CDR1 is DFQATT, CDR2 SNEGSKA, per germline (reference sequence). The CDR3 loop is CSAPDRVGNSPLHL. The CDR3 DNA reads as TGCAGTGCACCCGACAGGGTTGGGAATTCACCCCTCCACCTT.

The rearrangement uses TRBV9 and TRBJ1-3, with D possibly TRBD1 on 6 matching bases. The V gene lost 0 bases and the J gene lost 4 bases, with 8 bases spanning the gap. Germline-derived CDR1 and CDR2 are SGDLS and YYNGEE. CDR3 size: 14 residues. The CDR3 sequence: CASSVGGGGNTIYF. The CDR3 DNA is TGTGCCAGCAGCGTAGGAGGGGGAGGAAACACCATATATTTT.

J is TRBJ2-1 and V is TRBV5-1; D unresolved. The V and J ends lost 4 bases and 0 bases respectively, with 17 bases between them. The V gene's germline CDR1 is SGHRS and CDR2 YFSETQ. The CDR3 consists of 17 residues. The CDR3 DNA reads TGCGCCAGCAGCGATTTCGACGCATACACCTCCTACAATGAGCAGTTCTTC. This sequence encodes CASSDFDAYTSYNEQFF.

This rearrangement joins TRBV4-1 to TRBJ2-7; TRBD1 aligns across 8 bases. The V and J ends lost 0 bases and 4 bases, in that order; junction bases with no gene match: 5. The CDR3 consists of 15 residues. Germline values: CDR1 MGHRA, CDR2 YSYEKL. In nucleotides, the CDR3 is TGCGCCAGCAGCCAAGAGGCAGGGGGCGAATACGAGCAGTACGTC. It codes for CASSQEAGGEYEQYV.

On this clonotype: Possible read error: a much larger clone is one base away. The CDR3 here is CSARERLNQPQHF. The CDR3 coding sequence is TGCAGTGCTAGAGAACGTCTCAATCAGCCCCAGCATTTT. This chain uses TRBV20-1 with TRBJ1-5, with no clear D. V lost 0 bases to trimming and J lost 3 bases, with 6 bases between them. Germline CDR1 is DFQATT and CDR2 is SNEGSKA (reference sequence). The CDR3 totals 13 residues.

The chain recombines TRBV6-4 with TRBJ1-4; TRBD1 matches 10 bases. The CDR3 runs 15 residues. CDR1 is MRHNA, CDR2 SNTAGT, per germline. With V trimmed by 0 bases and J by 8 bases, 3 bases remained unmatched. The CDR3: CASSDSPGQGEKLFF. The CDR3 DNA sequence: TGTGCCAGCAGTGACTCCCCGGGACAGGGGGAAAAACTGTTTTTT.

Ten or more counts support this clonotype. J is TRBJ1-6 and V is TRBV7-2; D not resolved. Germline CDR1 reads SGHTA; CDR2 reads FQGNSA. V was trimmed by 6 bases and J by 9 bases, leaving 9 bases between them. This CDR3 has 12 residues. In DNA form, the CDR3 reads TGTGCCAGCAGACACTACGGTTCACCCCTCCACTTT. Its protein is CASRHYGSPLHF.

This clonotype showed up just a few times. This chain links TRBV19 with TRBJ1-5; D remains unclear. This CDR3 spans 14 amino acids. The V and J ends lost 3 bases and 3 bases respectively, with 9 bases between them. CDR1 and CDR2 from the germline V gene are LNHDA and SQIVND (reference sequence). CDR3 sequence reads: CASSIIEVNQPQHF. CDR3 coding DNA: TGTGCCAGTAGTATTATTGAGGTCAATCAGCCCCAGCATTTT.

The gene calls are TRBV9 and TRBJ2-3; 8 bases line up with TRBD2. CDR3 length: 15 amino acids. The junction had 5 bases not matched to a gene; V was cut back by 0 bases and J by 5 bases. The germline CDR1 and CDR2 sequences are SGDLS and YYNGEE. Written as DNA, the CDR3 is TGTGCCAGCAGCGTAGAATCGGGGGGGCGAGATACGCAGTATTTT. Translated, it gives CASSVESGGRDTQYF.

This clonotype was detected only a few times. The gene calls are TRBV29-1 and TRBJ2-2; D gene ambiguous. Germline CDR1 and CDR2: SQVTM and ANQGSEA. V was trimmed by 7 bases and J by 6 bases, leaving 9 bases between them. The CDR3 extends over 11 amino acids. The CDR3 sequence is CSGRSAGELFF. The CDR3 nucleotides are TGCAGCGGCCGGAGCGCCGGGGAGCTGTTTTTT.

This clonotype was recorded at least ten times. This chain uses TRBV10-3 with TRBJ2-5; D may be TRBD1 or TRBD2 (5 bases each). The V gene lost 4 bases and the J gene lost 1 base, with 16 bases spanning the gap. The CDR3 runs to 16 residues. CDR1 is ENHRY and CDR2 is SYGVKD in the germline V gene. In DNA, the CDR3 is TGTGCCATCAGTGCAGAAGAGGGCAGGGCCCAAGAGACCCAGTACTTC. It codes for CAISAEEGRAQETQYF.